The 26 T cell receptor beta chains listed next were all sequenced from one sample in a study of control samples from healthy donors and cancer patients (dated by TCRdb to 2020 to 2021). The method was the immunoSEQ multiplex PCR assay. This immuneACCESS table, as held by TCRdb, lists in-frame sequences with V and J called but not all clones. Of the missing ones, under half trace to an unresolved V gene in checked studies; the others have no known cause. The sample records 100,000 to 120,000 clones, approximately 84% of which are singletons. The ten biggest clones cover around 6.6% of the sample. Material for sequencing was blood. These TCRs come from a man between 18 and 29 years old in good health.

The chain combines TRBV4-1 with TRBJ2-1; a weak D match, TRBD1 (6 bases). The V gene lost 4 bases and the J gene lost 0 bases, with 13 bases spanning the gap. The CDR3 contains 16 residues. In germline, CDR1 is MGHRA, CDR2 YSYEKL. For the CDR3, the DNA is TGCGCCAGCAGCCCCTCGGACAGTAACTCCTACAATGAGCAGTTCTTC. Translating it yields CASSPSDSNSYNEQFF.

The rearrangement links TRBV5-1 to TRBJ2-1; D is possibly TRBD1 (6 bases). The V gene lost 0 bases and the J gene lost 0 bases, with 19 bases spanning the gap. Germline V gene data show CDR1 as SGHRS and CDR2 as YFSETQ. The length of the CDR3 is 19 residues. The CDR3 nucleotides read TGCGCCAGCAGCTTGGTGCCTAAACAGGGTCGGAGCTCCTACAATGAGCAGTTCTTC. It yields the protein CASSLVPKQGRSSYNEQFF. The whole variable domain, remainder taken from reference TRBV5-1 and TRBJ2-1, is KAGVTQTPRYLIKTRGQQVTLSCSPISGHRSVSWYQQTPGQGLQFLFEYFSETQRNKGNFPGRFSGRQFSNSRSEMNVSTLELGDSALYLCASSLVPKQGRSSYNEQFFGPGTRLTVL.

The V gene is TRBV7-6, the J gene TRBJ1-2, with no clear D. This CDR3 contains 13 residues. CDR1 is SGHVS and CDR2 is FNYEAQ in the germline V gene. Deletions cut 3 bases from V and 6 bases from J, with 11 bases between. CDR3 in DNA: TGTGCCAGCAGCTTGGGTGGGGTCGATGGCTACACCTTC. It encodes CASSLGGVDGYTF.

V gene TRBV7-9 combines with J gene TRBJ2-2; D is unclear. V dropped 1 base and J dropped 5 bases, with 5 bases sitting between them. The V gene's germline CDR1 is SEHNR and CDR2 FQNEAQ (reference sequence). The CDR3 has 13 amino acids. In nucleotides, the CDR3 is TGTGCCAGCAGCTTAGGGATAACCGGGGAGCTGTTTTTT. It is translated as CASSLGITGELFF.

The gene calls are TRBV12-3 or TRBV12-4 and TRBJ2-7, with D perhaps TRBD1 (5 bases). The CDR3 contains 13 residues. Between the trimmed V and J ends, which lost 5 bases and 2 bases, there was a span of 10 bases. The CDR3 DNA reads as TGTGCCAGCAGTACCCGACAGACCTACGAGCAGTACTTC. This encodes CASSTRQTYEQYF.

Notes on this clone: With a much larger clone just one base away, this may be a read error. The sample holds other DNA sequences that translate to the same CDR3. The chain has TRBV11-3 and TRBJ1-1; 11 nucleotides match TRBD1. This CDR3 region has 15 residues. Germline trimming cut 1 base from V and 4 bases from J; bases unmatched to any gene: 2. Germline V gene data show CDR1 as SGHNT and CDR2 as YENEEA. The DNA for the CDR3 is TGTGCCAGCAGCTTAGGGGGGACAGGGGGCACTGAAGCTTTCTTT. Translated, it gives CASSLGGTGGTEAFF.

This clone was recorded a few times. The rearrangement joins TRBV4-2 to TRBJ1-2, with D uncertain. The germline V gene encodes CDR1 LGHNA and CDR2 YNFKEQ. V gave up 1 base and J gave up 6 bases, with 15 bases separating them. This CDR3 spans 15 amino acids. CDR3 protein: CASSQGSRRGDGYTF. CDR3 nucleotide sequence: TGTGCCAGCAGCCAAGGGAGCCGGAGAGGCGATGGCTACACCTTC.

This chain connects TRBV7-2 to TRBJ2-7, with TRBD1 identical over 8 bases. J gave up 3 bases and V 2 bases, and 6 bases lay outside the gene matches. CDR3 length: 15 residues. Germline assignment: CDR1 SGHTA and CDR2 FQGNSA. The CDR3 reads CASSLTGTGSYEQYF. DNA of the CDR3: TGTGCCAGCAGCTTAACCGGGACAGGAAGCTACGAGCAGTACTTC.

This sequence joins TRBV6-5 and TRBJ1-6, with 9 positions matching TRBD1. This CDR3 region has 14 residues. The germline V gene encodes CDR1 MNHEY and CDR2 SVGAGI. V shed 6 bases, J shed 10 bases, and the junction held 7 bases outside the gene matches. The DNA of the CDR3 is TGTGCCAGCAGGCGGACAGGGGTAAGATCACCCCTCCACTTT. It codes for CASRRTGVRSPLHF.

The chain joins TRBV5-8 to TRBJ2-7; D unclear. The length of the CDR3 is 12 residues. Germline V lookup: CDR1 SGHTS, CDR2 YDEGEE. V gave up 1 base and J gave up 2 bases, with 4 bases separating them. CDR3 coding DNA: TGTGCCAGCAGCTTGTATCCCTACGAGCAGTACGTC. It encodes CASSLYPYEQYV.

Points on this clone: One junction end disagrees with the germline gene, perhaps due to a read error. The CDR3 reads CATGHQSNAGELFF. The CDR3 nucleotides read TGTGCCACCGGTCACCAATCGAACGCCGGGGAGCTGTTTTTT. The gene calls are TRBV24-1 and TRBJ2-2; the D is unclear. Per germline, CDR1 KGHDR and CDR2 SFDVKD. The CDR3 has 14 amino acids.

CDR3 residues: CSALASETQYF. CDR3 DNA sequence: TGCAGTGCTTTAGCGTCGGAGACCCAGTACTTC. V is TRBV20-1 and J is TRBJ2-5; TRBD2 might be the D (5 bases). The ends were cut back, 5 bases at V and 5 bases at J, with 9 bases in the middle. Germline assignment: CDR1 DFQATT and CDR2 SNEGSKA (reference sequence). The CDR3 is 11 amino acids.

This rearrangement joins TRBV10-3 to TRBJ1-1, with a possible D match to TRBD1 (6 bases). Germline values: CDR1 ENHRY, CDR2 SYGVKD. The V end lost 11 bases, the J end lost 1 base, and 14 bases lay between the germline ends. CDR3 length: 13 residues. The CDR3 DNA reads TGTGCCTCTCTGGGGACACAGAACACTGAAGCTTTCTTT. Protein: CASLGTQNTEAFF.

The chain is built from TRBV13 and TRBJ2-1; 8 bases align to TRBD1. Per germline, CDR1 PRHDT and CDR2 FYEKMQ (reference sequence). The trim removed 7 bases at V and 10 bases at J, leaving 12 bases unmatched. The CDR3 loop spans 14 amino acids. The CDR3, as DNA: TGTGCCAGCACCTCCGGCAGGGGGCGTGTAGAGCAGTTCTTC. Translating gives CASTSGRGRVEQFF.

V gene TRBV28 combines with J gene TRBJ1-3; 7 positions match TRBD1. The CDR3 runs to 14 residues. Germline V gene data show CDR1 as MDHEN and CDR2 as SYDVKM. Unmatched junction bases numbered 4, after V lost 5 bases and J lost 3 bases. The CDR3 spells CASSIDRVGNTIYF. In DNA, the CDR3 is TGTGCCAGCAGTATCGACAGGGTTGGAAACACCATATATTTT.

The chain combines TRBV7-9 with TRBJ1-1; TRBD1 matches at 9 bases. V dropped 1 base and J dropped 0; count of bases not matched to a gene: 3. Germline CDR1 and CDR2: SEHNR and FQNEAQ (reference sequence). This CDR3 is 16 amino acids long. CDR3 region: CASSLGGTGMNTEAFF. The CDR3 nucleotides are TGTGCCAGCAGCTTAGGAGGGACAGGGATGAACACTGAAGCTTTCTTT.

The V call is TRBV6-6, the J call TRBJ1-1; possibly TRBD1 for D (5 bases). There are 15 residues in the CDR3. V lost 2 bases and J lost 5, with 15 bases in between. Germline CDR1 reads MNHNY; CDR2 reads SVGAGI (reference sequence). The CDR3 sequence is CASSYPGGIGTEAFF. As DNA, the CDR3 is TGTGCCAGCAGTTACCCCGGGGGGATAGGGACTGAAGCTTTCTTT.

This clone came up a few times. The V gene is TRBV3-1 (or the pseudogene TRBV3-2), the J gene TRBJ2-4; D is uncertain. V lost 2 bases and J 4 bases, leaving 9 bases between the germline ends. The CDR3 length is 14 residues. The V gene's germline CDR1 is LGHDT and CDR2 YNNKEL (reference sequence). The CDR3 sequence is CASSQFNHKNIQYF. The CDR3 DNA reads TGTGCCAGCAGCCAATTCAACCATAAAAACATTCAGTACTTC.

J is TRBJ1-5 and V is TRBV28; a possible D gene is TRBD1 (6 bases). Trimming took off 6 bases at V and 4 bases at J, with 16 bases between the two ends. This CDR3 contains 15 residues. Germline V lookup: CDR1 MDHEN, CDR2 SYDVKM. The CDR3 protein is CASREGGEANQPQHF. The CDR3 coding sequence is TGTGCCAGCAGGGAGGGGGGGGAGGCAAATCAGCCCCAGCATTTT.

This clone was seen just once. V usage is TRBV10-2 and J usage is TRBJ1-2; TRBD1 matches at 9 bases. Germline V gene data show CDR1 as WSHSY and CDR2 as SAAADI. Unmatched junction bases numbered 10, after V lost 0 bases and J lost 8 bases. This CDR3 region has 16 residues. CDR3 nucleotides: TGCGCCAGCAGTGAGTCGTGGATTAGACAGGGGGGCGGCTACACCTTC. The encoded protein is CASSESWIRQGGGYTF.

The rearrangement links TRBV30 to TRBJ1-2; D call uncertain. V lost 3 bases and J lost 1, with 9 bases in between. Germline V lookup: CDR1 GTSNPN, CDR2 SVGIG (reference sequence). The CDR3 consists of 13 residues. CDR3 protein: CAWRGGYNYGYTF. CDR3 bases: TGTGCCTGGAGGGGAGGATATAACTATGGCTACACCTTC. Filled out from reference TRBV30 and TRBJ1-2, the complete variable domain reads SQTIHQWPATLVQPVGSPLSLECTVEGTSNPNLYWYRQAAGRGLQLLFYSVGIGQISSEVPQNLSASRPQDRQFILSSKKLLLSDSGFYLCAWRGGYNYGYTFGSGTRLTVV.

J is TRBJ1-1 and V is TRBV18; 8 bases match TRBD1. The V and J ends lost 4 bases and 1 base, in that order; junction bases with no gene match: 5. CDR3 length: 15 residues. Germline CDR1 KGHSH, CDR2 LQKENI. The CDR3 DNA reads as TGTGCCAGCTCACTTCAGGGGGCGGCGAACACTGAAGCTTTCTTT. This gives the protein CASSLQGAANTEAFF. Complete variable domain (other parts from reference TRBV18 and TRBJ1-1): NAGVMQNPRHLVRRRGQEARLRCSPMKGHSHVYWYRQLPEEGLKFMVYLQKENIIDESGMPKERFSAEFPKEGPSILRIQQVVRGDSAAYFCASSLQGAANTEAFFGQGTRLTVV.

The chain joins TRBV28 to TRBJ1-4; a possible D gene is TRBD1 (6 bases). The CDR3 runs to 15 residues. The V end was cut by 5 bases, the J end by 4 bases, with 14 bases between. Germline CDR1 MDHEN, CDR2 SYDVKM. CDR3 in DNA: TGTGCCAGCAGTGCCGGAGGGGGGGGTAATGAAAAACTGTTTTTT. It translates to CASSAGGGGNEKLFF.

This rearrangement joins TRBV30 to TRBJ1-3; no clear D gene. CDR3 length equals 12 residues. Germline assignment: CDR1 GTSNPN and CDR2 SVGIG (reference sequence). V dropped 0 bases and J dropped 5 bases, with 5 bases sitting between them. Here the CDR3 DNA reads TGTGCCTGGAGTGTAATCCGAAACACCATATATTTT. Its protein product is CAWSVIRNTIYF.

This chain connects TRBV27 to TRBJ1-5; TRBD1 agrees at 7 bases. The CDR3 has 14 residues. V was pared by 7 bases and J by 4 bases, with 7 bases of the junction left unmatched. Germline V gene data show CDR1 as MNHEY and CDR2 as SMNVEV (reference sequence). CDR3 amino acids: CASKPGTENQPQHF. The CDR3 coding sequence is TGTGCCAGCAAGCCTGGGACAGAAAATCAGCCCCAGCATTTT.

The CDR3, as DNA: TGTGCCAGCAGTCCCCCCCTCGGGGAGACCCAGTACTTC. This codes for CASSPPLGETQYF. The rearrangement joins TRBV12-3 or TRBV12-4 to TRBJ2-5, with unresolved D. The length of the CDR3 is 13 residues. V shed 5 bases and J shed 5 bases, with 12 bases lying between them.